Sequencing of this TCR beta chain was carried out in a study of blood T cells in healthy people across ages. Primed by a sample-barcoded 5' primer and a J-beta primer mix, a second PCR proceeded for roughly 7 to 12 cycles. One entry per CDR3 protein results from TCRdb running MiXCR on the 5' RACE reads. Of fewer than 750,000 distinct CDR3 sequences listed, 47% are singletons. CDR1 is LGHDT, CDR2 YNNKEL, per germline (reference sequence). This CDR3 spans 14 amino acids. What was sequenced was blood. The genes are TRBV3-1 and TRBJ2-4, with TRBD2 identical over 8 bases. TRBJ2-7 matches the DNA end more closely, so the J call is doubtful. The sequence was obtained from a man older than 75 in good health. The CDR3, as DNA: TGTGCCAGCAGCCAACCCGGGAGGGGGAGCGAGCAGTACTTC. Translated, it gives CASSQPGRGSEQYF.